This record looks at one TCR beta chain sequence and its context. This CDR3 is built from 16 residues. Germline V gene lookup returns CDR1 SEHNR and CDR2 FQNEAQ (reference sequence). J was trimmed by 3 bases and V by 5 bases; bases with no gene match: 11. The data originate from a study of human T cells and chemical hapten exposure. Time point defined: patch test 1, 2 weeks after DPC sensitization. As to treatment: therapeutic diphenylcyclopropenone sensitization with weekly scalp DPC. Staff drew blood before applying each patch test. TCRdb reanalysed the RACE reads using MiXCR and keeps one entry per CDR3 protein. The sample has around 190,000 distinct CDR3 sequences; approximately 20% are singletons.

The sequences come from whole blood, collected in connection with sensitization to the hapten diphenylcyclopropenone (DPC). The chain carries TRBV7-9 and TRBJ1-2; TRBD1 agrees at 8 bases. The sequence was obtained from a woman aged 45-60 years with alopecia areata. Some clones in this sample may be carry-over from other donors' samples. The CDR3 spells CASSDDGQGGDYGYTF. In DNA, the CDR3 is TGTGCCAGCAGCGATGACGGACAGGGCGGAGACTATGGCTACACCTTC.